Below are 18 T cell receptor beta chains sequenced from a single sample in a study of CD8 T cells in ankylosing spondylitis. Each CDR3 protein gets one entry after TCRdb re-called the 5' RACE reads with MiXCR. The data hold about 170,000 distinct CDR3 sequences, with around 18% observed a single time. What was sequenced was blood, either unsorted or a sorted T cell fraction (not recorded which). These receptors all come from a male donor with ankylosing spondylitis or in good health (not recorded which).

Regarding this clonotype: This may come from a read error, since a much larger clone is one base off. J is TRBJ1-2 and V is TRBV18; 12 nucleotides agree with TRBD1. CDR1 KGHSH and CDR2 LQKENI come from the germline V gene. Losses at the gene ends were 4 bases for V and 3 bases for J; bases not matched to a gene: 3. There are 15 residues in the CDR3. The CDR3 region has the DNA TGTGCCAGCTCACGAGGGACAGGGGGCGACTATGGCTACACCTTC. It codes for CASSRGTGGDYGYTF.

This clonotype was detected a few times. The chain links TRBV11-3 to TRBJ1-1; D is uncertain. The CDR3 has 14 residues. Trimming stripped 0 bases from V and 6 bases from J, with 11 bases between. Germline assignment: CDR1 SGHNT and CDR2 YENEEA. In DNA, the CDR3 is TGTGCCAGCAGCTTAGATGCATGGGCGGCTGAAGCTTTCTTT. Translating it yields CASSLDAWAAEAFF.

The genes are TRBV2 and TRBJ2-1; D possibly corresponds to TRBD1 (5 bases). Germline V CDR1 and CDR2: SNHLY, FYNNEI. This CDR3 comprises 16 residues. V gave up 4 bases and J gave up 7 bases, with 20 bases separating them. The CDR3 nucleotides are TGTGCCAGCAGTGTAAGCTTAGTCGAAGGGGCGAATGAGCAGTTCTTC. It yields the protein CASSVSLVEGANEQFF.

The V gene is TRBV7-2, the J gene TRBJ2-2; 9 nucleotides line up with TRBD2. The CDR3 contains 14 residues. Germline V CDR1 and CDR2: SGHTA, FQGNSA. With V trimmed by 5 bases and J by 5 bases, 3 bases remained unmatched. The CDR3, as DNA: TGTGCCAGCAGCCCCGGACTAGCGACCGGGGAGCTGTTTTTT. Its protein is CASSPGLATGELFF.

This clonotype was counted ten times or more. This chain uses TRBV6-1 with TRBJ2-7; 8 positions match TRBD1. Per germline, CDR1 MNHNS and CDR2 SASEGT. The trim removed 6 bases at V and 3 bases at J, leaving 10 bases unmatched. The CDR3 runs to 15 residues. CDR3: CASSPRDRPFYEQYF. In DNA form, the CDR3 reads TGTGCCAGCAGCCCTAGGGACAGGCCTTTCTACGAGCAGTACTTC.

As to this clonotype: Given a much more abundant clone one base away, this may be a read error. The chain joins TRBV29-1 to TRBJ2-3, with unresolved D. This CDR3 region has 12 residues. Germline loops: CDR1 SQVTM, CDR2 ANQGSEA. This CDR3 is CSVSLSTDAQYF. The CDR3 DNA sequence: TGCAGCGTTTCTCTTAGCACAGATGCGCAGTATTTT.

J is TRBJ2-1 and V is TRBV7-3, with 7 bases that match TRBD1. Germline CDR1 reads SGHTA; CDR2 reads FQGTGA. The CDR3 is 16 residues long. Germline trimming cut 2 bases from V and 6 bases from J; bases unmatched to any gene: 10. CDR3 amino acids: CASSLLGGQAANEQFF. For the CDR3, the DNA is TGTGCCAGCAGCTTATTAGGGGGCCAGGCGGCCAATGAGCAGTTCTTC. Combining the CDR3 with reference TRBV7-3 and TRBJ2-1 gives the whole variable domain GAGVSQTPSNKVTEKGKYVELRCDPISGHTALYWYRQSLGQGPEFLIYFQGTGAADDSGLPNDRFFAVRPEGSVSTLKIQRTERGDSAVYLCASSLLGGQAANEQFFGPGTRLTVL.

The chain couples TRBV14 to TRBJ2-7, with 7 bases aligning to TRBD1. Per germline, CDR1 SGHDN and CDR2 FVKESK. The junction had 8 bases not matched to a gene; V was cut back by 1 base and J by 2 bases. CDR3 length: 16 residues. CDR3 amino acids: CASSQAGTASTYEQYF. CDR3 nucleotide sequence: TGTGCCAGCAGCCAAGCCGGGACAGCATCCACCTACGAGCAGTACTTC. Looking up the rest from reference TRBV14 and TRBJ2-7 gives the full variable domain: EAGVTQFPSHSVIEKGQTVTLRCDPISGHDNLYWYRRVMGKEIKFLLHFVKESKQDESGMPNNRFLAERTGGTYSTLKVQPAELEDSGVYFCASSQAGTASTYEQYFGPGTRLTVT.

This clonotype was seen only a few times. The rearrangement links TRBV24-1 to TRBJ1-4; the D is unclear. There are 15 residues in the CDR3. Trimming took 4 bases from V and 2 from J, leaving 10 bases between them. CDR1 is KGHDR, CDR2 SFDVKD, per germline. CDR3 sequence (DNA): TGTGCCACCAGTGACCCGACAAGTACTAATGAAAAACTGTTTTTT. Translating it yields CATSDPTSTNEKLFF.

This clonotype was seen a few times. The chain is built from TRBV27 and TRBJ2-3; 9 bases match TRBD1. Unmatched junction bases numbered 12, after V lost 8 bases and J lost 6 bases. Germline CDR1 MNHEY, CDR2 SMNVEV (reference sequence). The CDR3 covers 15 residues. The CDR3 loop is CASRKQGAEADTQYF. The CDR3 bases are TGTGCCAGCCGAAAACAGGGGGCTGAAGCGGATACGCAGTATTTT.

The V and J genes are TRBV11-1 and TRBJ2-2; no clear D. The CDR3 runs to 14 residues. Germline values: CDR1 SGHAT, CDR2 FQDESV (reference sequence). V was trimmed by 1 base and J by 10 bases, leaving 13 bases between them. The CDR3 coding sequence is TGTGCCAGCAGCTTAGGTGTTTCGGTTGTGGAGCTGTTTTTT. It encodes CASSLGVSVVELFF.

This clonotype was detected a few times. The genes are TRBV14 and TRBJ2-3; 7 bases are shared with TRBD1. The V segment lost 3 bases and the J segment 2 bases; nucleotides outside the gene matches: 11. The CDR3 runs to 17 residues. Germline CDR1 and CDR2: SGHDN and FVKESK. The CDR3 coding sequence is TGTGCCAGCAGCCACGGAAGAAGGGACAGATACACAGATACGCAGTATTTT. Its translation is CASSHGRRDRYTDTQYF.

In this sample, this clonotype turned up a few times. CDR3 sequence reads: CASSTRDRNSGYTF. The CDR3 DNA sequence: TGTGCCAGCAGCACCCGGGACAGGAACTCCGGCTACACCTTC. V and J are TRBV7-2 and TRBJ1-2; 8 bases align to TRBD1. This CDR3 contains 14 residues. CDR1 and CDR2 from the germline V gene are SGHTA and FQGNSA. The V gene end was trimmed by 5 bases and the J gene end by 8 bases; junction bases not matched to a gene: 10.

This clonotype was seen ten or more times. In DNA form, the CDR3 reads TGCGCCAGCAGCGCCACGGATCCGATCTATGGCTACACCTTC. Encoded protein: CASSATDPIYGYTF. This chain uses TRBV5-1 with TRBJ1-2; D unclear. Germline V gene data show CDR1 as SGHRS and CDR2 as YFSETQ. The CDR3 length is 14 residues. V was clipped by 4 bases and J by 4 bases, with 14 bases between them.

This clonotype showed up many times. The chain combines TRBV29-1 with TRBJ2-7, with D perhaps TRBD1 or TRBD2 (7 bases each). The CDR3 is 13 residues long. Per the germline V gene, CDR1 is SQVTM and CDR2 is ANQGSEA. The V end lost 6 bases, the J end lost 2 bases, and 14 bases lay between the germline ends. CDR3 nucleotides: TGCAGCGTATCAGGGGGGGGTCCCTACGAGCAGTACTTC. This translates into CSVSGGGPYEQYF.

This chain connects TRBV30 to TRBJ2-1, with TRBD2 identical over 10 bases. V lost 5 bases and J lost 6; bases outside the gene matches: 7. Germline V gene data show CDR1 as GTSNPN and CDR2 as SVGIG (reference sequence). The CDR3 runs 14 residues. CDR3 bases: TGTGCCTGGTTTCTAGCGGGAGTAGGCAATGAGCAGTTCTTC. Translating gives CAWFLAGVGNEQFF.

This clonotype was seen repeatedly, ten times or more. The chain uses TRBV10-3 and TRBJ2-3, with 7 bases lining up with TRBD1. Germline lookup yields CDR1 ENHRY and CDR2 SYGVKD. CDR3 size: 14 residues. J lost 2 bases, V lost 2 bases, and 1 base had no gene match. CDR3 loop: CAISEGTDTDTQYF. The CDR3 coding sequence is TGTGCCATCAGTGAGGGGACAGACACAGATACGCAGTATTTT.

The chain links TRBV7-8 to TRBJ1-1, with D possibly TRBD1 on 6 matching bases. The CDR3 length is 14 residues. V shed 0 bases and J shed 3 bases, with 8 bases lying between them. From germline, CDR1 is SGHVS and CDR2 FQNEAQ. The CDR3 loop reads CASSLAPGDTEAFF. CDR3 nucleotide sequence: TGTGCCAGCAGCTTAGCGCCAGGGGACACTGAAGCTTTCTTT. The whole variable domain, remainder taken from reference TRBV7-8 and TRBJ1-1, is GAGVSQSPRYKVAKRGQDVALRCDPISGHVSLFWYQQALGQGPEFLTYFQNEAQLDKSGLPSDRFFAERPEGSVSTLKIQRTQQEDSAVYLCASSLAPGDTEAFFGQGTRLTVV.